This T cell receptor beta chain is from a study of human T cells and chemical hapten exposure. Stated time point: patch test 2, 6 weeks after DPC sensitization. Sample treatment: therapeutic diphenylcyclopropenone sensitization with weekly scalp DPC. Every donor had alopecia and was 18 to 70 years old; all were suitable for DPC. This clonotype was recorded many times. Trimming pared 0 bases from V and 6 bases from J, leaving 11 bases between. Germline V lookup: CDR1 SGHNT, CDR2 YYREEE (reference sequence). CDR3 length equals 14 residues. In the library, unique molecular identifiers were attached to individual cDNA molecules. TCRdb ran MiXCR on the RACE reads and lists one entry per CDR3 protein. The repertoire holds a few hundred thousand distinct CDR3 sequences, with 6% to 7% as singletons.

The specimen comprised whole blood, sampled in connection with sensitization to the hapten diphenylcyclopropenone (DPC). The chain recombines TRBV5-4 with TRBJ2-3, with a possible D match to TRBD1 (6 bases). The TCR comes from a woman aged 18-29 years with alopecia areata. Some clones in this sample may be carry-over from other donors' samples. This CDR3 reads CASSLGGPLDTQYF. In DNA, the CDR3 is TGTGCCAGCAGCTTGGGGGGGCCGCTGGATACGCAGTATTTT.